Listed here are 20 T cell receptor beta chains from one sample, sequenced in a study of CD8 T cells in Susac syndrome. RNA in amounts of about 0.45 to 1 ug was reverse transcribed with random hexamers. TCRdb used MiXCR to reprocess the immunoSEQ multiplex PCR reads, holding one entry per CDR3 protein. Here the sample spans under 90,000 distinct CDR3 sequences, 95% being singletons. The sequenced sample was CD8+ T cells from PBMCs. The receptors shown here come from a human donor with Susac syndrome.

This chain uses TRBV27 with TRBJ2-7, with TRBD1 as a possible D gene (5 bases). Trimming stripped 5 bases from V and 3 bases from J, with 8 bases between. The V gene's germline CDR1 is MNHEY and CDR2 SMNVEV (reference sequence). This CDR3 region has 12 residues. The CDR3 region is CASSAGHYEQYF. The CDR3 DNA is TGTGCCAGCAGTGCAGGACACTACGAGCAGTACTTC.

This sequence joins TRBV28 and TRBJ2-3; 7 nucleotides agree with TRBD2. The V segment lost 2 bases and the J segment 3 bases; nucleotides outside the gene matches: 5. The germline gives CDR1 MDHEN, CDR2 SYDVKM. This CDR3 has 15 amino acids. The CDR3 DNA is TGTGCCAGCAGTTTAGGGGGGACTACTACAGATACGCAGTATTTT. Protein: CASSLGGTTTDTQYF.

This sequence joins TRBV20-1 and TRBJ2-7; D is unresolved. This CDR3 region has 13 residues. V was pared by 4 bases and J by 3 bases, with 13 bases between. The V gene's germline CDR1 is DFQATT and CDR2 SNEGSKA (reference sequence). CDR3 sequence (DNA): TGCAGTGCTACGGACCCAAGATTCTACGAGCAGTACTTC. This sequence encodes CSATDPRFYEQYF.

The chain has TRBV29-1 and TRBJ1-1; the D gene is possibly TRBD1 (5 bases). The CDR3 totals 13 residues. With 6 bases removed from V and 0 bases from J, the gap between germline ends came to 11 bases. Looked up from germline, CDR1 is SQVTM and CDR2 is ANQGSEA. The CDR3 here is CSVVDRVNTEAFF. The DNA of the CDR3 is TGCAGCGTCGTCGACAGAGTGAACACTGAAGCTTTCTTT.

The chain combines TRBV6-5 with TRBJ2-7; 7 bases fit TRBD2. Losses at the gene ends were 6 bases for V and 3 bases for J; bases not matched to a gene: 11. Per the germline V gene, CDR1 is MNHEY and CDR2 is SVGAGI. The CDR3 loop spans 15 amino acids. The CDR3 is CASRRASSGFYEQYF. CDR3 nucleotides: TGTGCCAGCAGGCGGGCGTCTAGCGGATTCTACGAGCAGTACTTC.

V usage is TRBV13 and J usage is TRBJ2-4, with TRBD2 as a possible D gene (5 bases). The V gene lost 3 bases and the J gene lost 8 bases, with 11 bases spanning the gap. Germline CDR1 PRHDT, CDR2 FYEKMQ (reference sequence). The CDR3 length is 13 residues. The CDR3 sequence: CASSLGSRDIQYF. DNA for the CDR3: TGTGCCAGCAGCTTGGGGAGTCGGGACATTCAGTACTTC.

The chain is built from TRBV5-1 and TRBJ1-2; D is uncertain. Germline V CDR1 and CDR2: SGHRS, YFSETQ. Trimming stripped 3 bases from V and 3 bases from J, with 15 bases between. This CDR3 contains 15 residues. This CDR3 is CASSWSDRNHYGYTF. CDR3 sequence (DNA): TGCGCCAGCAGCTGGAGCGATCGGAACCACTATGGCTACACCTTC.

The chain is built from TRBV19 and TRBJ2-1, with D perhaps TRBD1 (6 bases). Germline-derived CDR1 and CDR2 are LNHDA and SQIVND (reference sequence). The germline V and J ends were trimmed by 5 bases and 4 bases, with 15 bases remaining between them. The CDR3 contains 15 residues. DNA for the CDR3: TGTGCCAGTAGTGACGGTACGACAGGATACAATGAGCAGTTCTTC. Encoded protein: CASSDGTTGYNEQFF.

This clonotype was detected a few times. The chain couples TRBV27 to TRBJ1-1; perhaps TRBD1 as D (5 bases). Germline V gene lookup returns CDR1 MNHEY and CDR2 SMNVEV (reference sequence). The CDR3 length is 14 residues. With 0 bases removed from V and 4 bases from J, the gap between germline ends came to 9 bases. The CDR3 DNA sequence: TGTGCCAGCAGTTTATCCGTCGGGGGCACTGAAGCTTTCTTT. Translated, it gives CASSLSVGGTEAFF.

The V gene is TRBV7-8, the J gene TRBJ2-2; D assignment may be TRBD1 or TRBD2 (5 bases each). The germline V gene encodes CDR1 SGHVS and CDR2 FQNEAQ. Deletions cut 5 bases from V and 3 bases from J, with 16 bases between. The length of the CDR3 is 16 residues. The CDR3 nucleotides are TGTGCCAGCAGCCTGGCCGGGACGGGATACACCGGGGAGCTGTTTTTT. It encodes CASSLAGTGYTGELFF.

This clonotype has just one count. The gene calls are TRBV20-1 and TRBJ2-7, with D perhaps matching TRBD2 (5 bases). V lost 6 bases to trimming and J lost 3 bases, with 9 bases between them. The germline V gene encodes CDR1 DFQATT and CDR2 SNEGSKA (reference sequence). The CDR3 is 11 residues long. The CDR3 DNA reads as TGCAGTGCCCTCCGGGGCTACGAGCAGTACTTC. Protein product: CSALRGYEQYF.

The chain carries TRBV14 and TRBJ2-3, with unresolved D. The CDR3 spans 12 residues. V lost 1 base to trimming and J lost 5 bases, with 4 bases between them. CDR1 SGHDN and CDR2 FVKESK come from the germline V gene. The CDR3, as DNA: TGTGCCAGCAGCCAAGGCGGAGATACGCAGTATTTT. Protein sequence: CASSQGGDTQYF.

This sequence joins TRBV29-1 and TRBJ1-2; 9 nucleotides line up with TRBD1. Germline loops: CDR1 SQVTM, CDR2 ANQGSEA. With V trimmed by 0 bases and J by 6 bases, 5 bases remained unmatched. There are 14 residues in the CDR3. This CDR3 is CSVEDGTGSDGYTF. The CDR3, as DNA: TGCAGCGTTGAAGACGGGACAGGGAGCGATGGCTACACCTTC.

The chain carries TRBV19 and TRBJ1-5; 8 positions agree with TRBD1. The CDR3 length is 14 residues. Germline CDR1 and CDR2: LNHDA and SQIVND (reference sequence). V was pared by 5 bases and J by 5 bases, with 5 bases of the junction left unmatched. The CDR3 here is CASSPTGEYQPQHF. CDR3 DNA: TGTGCCAGTAGTCCGACAGGGGAGTATCAGCCCCAGCATTTT.

The chain couples TRBV4-3 to TRBJ2-7; D is unclear. V was cut by 0 bases and J by 2 bases, with 11 bases left in between. The CDR3 covers 15 residues. CDR1 LGHNA and CDR2 YSLEER come from the germline V gene. In DNA, the CDR3 is TGCGCCAGCAGCCAAGATCGGAACCGGGCCTACGAGCAGTACTTC. Protein product: CASSQDRNRAYEQYF.

The chain is built from TRBV9 and TRBJ2-3, with D possibly matching TRBD1 (6 bases). CDR1 and CDR2 (germline): SGDLS, YYNGEE. Trimming stripped 6 bases from V and 2 bases from J, with 13 bases between. The length of the CDR3 is 14 residues. CDR3 nucleotides: TGTGCCAGCACCAGGGACAAGGTCACAGATACGCAGTATTTT. Translation gives CASTRDKVTDTQYF.

The V and J genes are TRBV20-1 and TRBJ2-3; D gene ambiguous. Germline V gene lookup returns CDR1 DFQATT and CDR2 SNEGSKA (reference sequence). The CDR3 extends over 14 amino acids. Trimming cost V 0 bases and J 2 bases, with 9 bases left between them. This CDR3 is CSARDYKHTDTQYF. CDR3 sequence (DNA): TGCAGTGCTAGAGATTACAAACACACAGATACGCAGTATTTT.

V usage is TRBV20-1 and J usage is TRBJ2-7, with D perhaps matching TRBD2 (6 bases). Trimming removed 5 bases at V and 0 bases at J, with 17 bases between. CDR1 is DFQATT and CDR2 is SNEGSKA in the germline V gene (reference sequence). This CDR3 contains 15 residues. The CDR3 is CSAPDYAGSSYEQYF. The CDR3 coding sequence is TGCAGTGCTCCGGACTATGCGGGGAGCTCCTACGAGCAGTACTTC.

As concerns this clonotype: At one end, the junction sequence differs from germline, possibly due to a read error. V gene TRBV13 combines with J gene TRBJ2-5, with 8 bases matching TRBD2. This CDR3 has 14 residues. Germline V gene data show CDR1 as PRHDT and CDR2 as FYEKMQ (reference sequence). The CDR3 loop is CASSLGTSQETQYF. CDR3 nucleotides: TGTGCCAGCAGCCTAGGGACTAGCCAAGAGACCCAGTACTTC.

This clonotype has a single count. The rearrangement links TRBV11-2 to TRBJ2-1; TRBD2 agrees at 10 bases. J gave up 8 bases and V 4 bases, and 11 bases lay outside the gene matches. This CDR3 is built from 16 residues. Germline V gene sequence: CDR1 SGHAT, CDR2 FQNNGV. The CDR3 is CASSSSSGSLIDEQFF. Here the CDR3 DNA reads TGTGCCAGCAGCTCGTCTAGCGGGAGCTTGATTGATGAGCAGTTCTTC.